One and the same sample provided the 11 T cell receptor beta chains below, sequenced in a study of OX40 agonist ivuxolimab in advanced cancers. The data were produced by immunoSEQ multiplex PCR, yet TCRdb's version contains in-frame clones alone and is incomplete. Of roughly 60,000 clones in the sample, about 90% are singletons; the top ten hold around 25%. The material was CD4+ or CD8+ T cells sorted from blood, obtained in a trial of the OX40 agonist ivuxolimab. The source is an adult with an advanced solid tumor such as melanoma, head and neck, liver or kidney cancer.

J is TRBJ2-6 and V is TRBV28, with TRBD1 matching 9 bases. The CDR3 length is 16 residues. Unmatched junction bases numbered 6, after V lost 9 bases and J lost 0 bases. Germline loops: CDR1 MDHEN, CDR2 SYDVKM. DNA of the CDR3: TGTGCCAGTAACAGGGGGCCCTACTCTGGGGCCAACGTCCTGACTTTC. Its protein is CASNRGPYSGANVLTF.

This chain joins TRBV7-3 and TRBJ2-1; 8 nucleotides align to TRBD2. Looked up from germline, CDR1 is SGHTA and CDR2 is FQGTGA. V trimming: 2 bases; J trimming: 6 bases; junction bases outside the gene matches: 9. This CDR3 has 16 residues. CDR3 loop: CASSLAAGGVPNEQFF. DNA for the CDR3: TGTGCCAGCAGCTTAGCCGCGGGGGGAGTCCCCAATGAGCAGTTCTTC.

The rearrangement uses TRBV4-2 and TRBJ2-5, with TRBD1 matching 7 bases. The DNA end is a closer match to TRBJ2-7, so the J assignment may be wrong. The CDR3 has 13 residues. In germline, CDR1 is LGHNA, CDR2 YNFKEQ. The CDR3 is CASSQLQGREQYF. The CDR3 nucleotides are TGTGCCAGCAGCCAGTTACAGGGGCGCGAGCAGTACTTC.

The V call is TRBV27, the J call TRBJ2-3; 11 bases agree with TRBD2. V trimming: 5 bases; J trimming: 7 bases; junction bases outside the gene matches: 14. The germline V gene has CDR1 MNHEY and CDR2 SMNVEV (reference sequence). The CDR3 contains 17 residues. The CDR3 region is CASSPRLAGPLGYTQYF. DNA for the CDR3: TGTGCCAGCAGTCCGCGACTAGCGGGGCCCCTTGGTTATACGCAGTATTTT.

This chain connects TRBV19 to TRBJ2-3; no clear D gene. The CDR3 consists of 14 residues. From germline, CDR1 is LNHDA and CDR2 SQIVND (reference sequence). Trimming left V 7 bases short and J 6 bases short, with 17 bases between. For the CDR3, the DNA is TGTGCCAGTACCTACGACATAGGGTTTGATACGCAGTATTTT. Translating it yields CASTYDIGFDTQYF.

The chain couples TRBV6-5 to TRBJ1-4, with TRBD1 as a possible D gene (6 bases). Germline V gene sequence: CDR1 MNHEY, CDR2 SVGAGI. V was shortened by 0 bases and J by 5 bases, with 10 bases between the two germline ends. The CDR3 is 15 amino acids. The CDR3 DNA reads as TGTGCCAGCAGTTACTCGAGGGGGGGAAATGAAAAACTGTTTTTT. Its translation: CASSYSRGGNEKLFF.

V gene TRBV27 combines with J gene TRBJ2-7, with 8 nucleotides matching TRBD2. V dropped 4 bases and J dropped 6; count of bases not matched to a gene: 14. The CDR3 spans 16 residues. The germline gives CDR1 MNHEY, CDR2 SMNVEV (reference sequence). CDR3 amino acids: CASSSPFSGMRCEQYF. CDR3 nucleotide sequence: TGTGCCAGCAGTTCCCCATTTAGCGGGATGAGGTGCGAGCAGTACTTC.

This chain uses TRBV7-9 with TRBJ2-7; the D is unclear. The CDR3 has 13 residues. V dropped 5 bases and J dropped 0 bases, with 8 bases sitting between them. Germline CDR1 SEHNR, CDR2 FQNEAQ (reference sequence). This CDR3 reads CASSPPGSYEQYF. The CDR3 DNA follows: TGTGCCAGCAGCCCCCCGGGCTCCTACGAGCAGTACTTC.

CDR3 in DNA: TGCGCCAGCAGCCCGGACAGGGGGTTGTTTCAGCCCCAGCATTTT. Its translation: CASSPDRGLFQPQHF. This chain connects TRBV4-1 to TRBJ1-5, with 10 bases fitting TRBD1. The CDR3 consists of 15 residues. Germline values: CDR1 MGHRA, CDR2 YSYEKL. The ends lost 4 bases at V and 6 bases at J; junction bases unmatched: 6.

This chain links TRBV5-1 with TRBJ2-6; 8 bases align to TRBD1. V shed 4 bases, J shed 0 bases, and the junction held 12 bases outside the gene matches. This CDR3 has 19 amino acids. Germline V gene sequence: CDR1 SGHRS, CDR2 YFSETQ. The DNA for the CDR3 is TGCGCCAGCAGCCAAAAAGACAGGGGAATCTACTCTGGGGCCAACGTCCTGACTTTC. Protein: CASSQKDRGIYSGANVLTF. The full variable domain, in which reference TRBV5-1 and TRBJ2-6 provide the parts outside the CDR3, is KAGVTQTPRYLIKTRGQQVTLSCSPISGHRSVSWYQQTPGQGLQFLFEYFSETQRNKGNFPGRFSGRQFSNSRSEMNVSTLELGDSALYLCASSQKDRGIYSGANVLTFGAGSRLTVL.

The rearrangement joins TRBV11-3 to TRBJ2-7; 13 bases agree with TRBD2. The CDR3 totals 15 residues. V trimming: 4 bases; J trimming: 3 bases; junction bases outside the gene matches: 3. Germline V gives CDR1 SGHNT, CDR2 YENEEA. CDR3 in DNA: TGTGCCAGCAGCTCCGGACTAGCGGGGGACTACGAGCAGTACTTC. It specifies CASSSGLAGDYEQYF.